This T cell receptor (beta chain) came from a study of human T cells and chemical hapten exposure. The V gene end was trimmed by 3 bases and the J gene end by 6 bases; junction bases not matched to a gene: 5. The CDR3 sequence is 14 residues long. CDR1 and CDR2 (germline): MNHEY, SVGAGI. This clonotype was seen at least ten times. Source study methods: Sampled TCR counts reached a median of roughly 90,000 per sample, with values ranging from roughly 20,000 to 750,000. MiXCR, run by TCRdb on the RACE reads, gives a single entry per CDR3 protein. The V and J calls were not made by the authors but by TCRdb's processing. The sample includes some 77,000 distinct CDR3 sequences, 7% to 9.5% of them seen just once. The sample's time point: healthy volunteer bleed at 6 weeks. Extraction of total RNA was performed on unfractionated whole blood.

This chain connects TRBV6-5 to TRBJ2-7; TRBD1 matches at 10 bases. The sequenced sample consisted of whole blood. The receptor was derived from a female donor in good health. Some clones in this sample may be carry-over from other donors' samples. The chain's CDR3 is CASSYKGTGAEQYF. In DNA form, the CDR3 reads TGTGCCAGCAGTTATAAGGGGACAGGGGCCGAGCAGTACTTC.